This T cell receptor beta chain derives from a study of T cells in Graves' hyperthyroidism and ophthalmopathy. The overall study: Peripheral blood was secured at the point of initial diagnosis, before any treatment. Study-wide results and caveats: A 13 V-J signature model discriminated ophthalmopathy versus stable hyperthyroidism. Most expanded thyroid clonotypes above 0.001 also appeared in blood.

V lost 4 bases, J lost 0 bases, and 3 bases stayed unmatched. The CDR3 spans 14 residues. Germline-derived CDR1 and CDR2 are DFQATT and SNEGSKA (reference sequence). Using RNA transcripts as the source, TCR beta CDR3 regions were amplified. Carried out on the TCR CDR3, a first-round RT-PCR used the HTBI primer set. A single record per CDR3 protein comes from TCRdb applying MiXCR to the multiplex PCR reads. The repertoire includes over 450,000 distinct CDR3 sequences, approximately 15% of them detected once, and roughly 17% sits in the top ten. This clonotype was observed many times. Its specificity is not known. For Graves' hyperthyroidism to be stable, ophthalmopathy could not progress within 18 months.

This chain uses TRBV20-1 with TRBJ1-5, with 7 bases fitting TRBD1. The source is a woman between 18 and 29 years old with Graves' hyperthyroidism. The sample consisted of blood. CDR3 amino acids: CSAKGAYSNQPQHF. CDR3 bases: TGCAGTGCTAAGGGGGCGTATAGCAATCAGCCCCAGCATTTT.